This is a list of T cell receptor beta chains from one sample in a study of spatial heterogeneity in lung cancer. TCRdb used MiXCR to reprocess the 5' RACE reads, holding one entry per CDR3 protein. The sample yields around 63,000 distinct CDR3 sequences, roughly 6.4% seen once. The sample in question was PBMCs, obtained at surgery. Receptors originate from a female donor with early-stage non-small cell lung cancer. Each CDR3 is given with its conserved first and last residue. The order of the fields is clone size, D gene, V gene, J gene, CDR3 protein, CDR3 DNA. A D gene is named only where the DNA matches it firmly. Some rows mark clone size as missing; the rest say once, few, many or name a class of expanded clone.

clone_size: NA
d_call: NA
v_call: TRBV18
j_call: TRBJ2-2
cdr3_aa: CASSPAGLANTGELFF
cdr3_nt: TGTGCCAGCTCACCAGCGGGGCTAGCGAACACCGGGGAGCTGTTTTTT

clone_size: many
d_call: TRBD1
v_call: TRBV18
j_call: TRBJ2-3
cdr3_aa: CASSGQGSTDTQYF
cdr3_nt: TGTGCCAGCTCAGGACAGGGTAGCACAGATACGCAGTATTTT

clone_size: many
d_call: TRBD2
v_call: TRBV20-1
j_call: TRBJ2-6
cdr3_aa: CSARSREGRSSGANVLTF
cdr3_nt: TGCAGTGCTAGATCCAGGGAGGGCAGATCCTCTGGGGCCAACGTCCTGACTTTC

clone_size: many
d_call: NA
v_call: TRBV27
j_call: TRBJ1-5
cdr3_aa: CASSLSRGNQPQHF
cdr3_nt: TGTGCCAGCAGTTTATCCAGGGGCAATCAGCCCCAGCATTTT

clone_size: many
d_call: TRBD1
v_call: TRBV6-5
j_call: TRBJ2-7
cdr3_aa: CASSYSTRDSSFYEQYF
cdr3_nt: TGTGCCAGCAGTTACTCCACTCGGGACAGTTCGTTCTACGAGCAGTACTTC

clone_size: few
d_call: TRBD2
v_call: TRBV10-2
j_call: TRBJ2-7
cdr3_aa: CASSESLSGNFDEQYF
cdr3_nt: TGCGCCAGCAGTGAGTCACTTAGCGGGAACTTCGACGAGCAGTACTTC

clone_size: many
d_call: NA
v_call: TRBV28
j_call: TRBJ1-5
cdr3_aa: CASSLLSQLYSNQPQHF
cdr3_nt: TGTGCCAGCAGTTTACTTTCACAGCTTTATAGCAATCAGCCCCAGCATTTT

clone_size: NA
d_call: TRBD1
v_call: TRBV11-3
j_call: TRBJ1-6
cdr3_aa: CASSLGTGSSPLHF
cdr3_nt: TGTGCCAGCAGCCTTGGGACAGGGTCGTCACCCCTCCACTTT

clone_size: many
d_call: NA
v_call: TRBV27
j_call: TRBJ2-2
cdr3_aa: CASSLSINPAGRAGELFF
cdr3_nt: TGTGCCAGCAGTTTATCGATAAACCCGGCGGGAAGGGCCGGGGAGCTGTTTTTT

clone_size: few
d_call: NA
v_call: TRBV7-9
j_call: TRBJ2-6
cdr3_aa: CASTEVKDSGANVLTF
cdr3_nt: TGTGCCAGCACCGAAGTGAAGGACTCTGGGGCCAACGTCCTGACTTTC

clone_size: many
d_call: NA
v_call: TRBV20-1
j_call: TRBJ2-3
cdr3_aa: CSPGRRDTQYF
cdr3_nt: TGCAGCCCGGGGAGGAGAGATACGCAGTATTTT

clone_size: many
d_call: NA
v_call: TRBV5-8
j_call: TRBJ2-5
cdr3_aa: CASSLEAWTRETQYF
cdr3_nt: TGTGCCAGCAGCTTGGAGGCTTGGACAAGGGAGACCCAGTACTTC

clone_size: many
d_call: NA
v_call: TRBV14
j_call: TRBJ2-2
cdr3_aa: CASSGGINGELFF
cdr3_nt: TGTGCCAGCAGTGGGGGAATAAACGGGGAGCTGTTTTTT

clone_size: many
d_call: TRBD2
v_call: TRBV4-2
j_call: TRBJ2-3
cdr3_aa: CASSPSVAGRFTDTQYF
cdr3_nt: TGTGCCAGCAGCCCGTCTGTAGCGGGGCGTTTCACAGATACGCAGTATTTT

clone_size: few
d_call: TRBD2
v_call: TRBV28
j_call: TRBJ2-3
cdr3_aa: CASSFDGAGGDTQYF
cdr3_nt: TGTGCCAGCAGTTTTGATGGAGCGGGGGGAGATACGCAGTATTTT

clone_size: few
d_call: NA
v_call: TRBV6-5
j_call: TRBJ1-5
cdr3_aa: CASSLLLNQPQHF
cdr3_nt: TGTGCCAGCAGTCTACTTTTAAATCAGCCCCAGCATTTT

clone_size: many
d_call: TRBD2
v_call: TRBV11-3
j_call: TRBJ2-2
cdr3_aa: CASSLKGTSFAGELFF
cdr3_nt: TGTGCCAGCAGCCTAAAGGGGACTAGTTTCGCCGGGGAGCTGTTTTTT

clone_size: many
d_call: NA
v_call: TRBV5-1
j_call: TRBJ2-1
cdr3_aa: CASSLVRNEQFF
cdr3_nt: TGCGCCAGCAGCTTAGTCCGAAATGAGCAGTTCTTC

clone_size: many
d_call: NA
v_call: TRBV20-1
j_call: TRBJ2-3
cdr3_aa: CSALEGPLDTQYF
cdr3_nt: TGCAGTGCTCTCGAAGGGCCTCTAGATACGCAGTATTTT

clone_size: many
d_call: NA
v_call: TRBV7-2
j_call: TRBJ1-1
cdr3_aa: CASSLEGEGTEAFF
cdr3_nt: TGTGCCAGCAGCTTAGAAGGGGAGGGCACTGAAGCTTTCTTT

clone_size: many
d_call: NA
v_call: TRBV11-1
j_call: TRBJ1-1
cdr3_aa: CASSFLAAPPDTEAFF
cdr3_nt: TGTGCCAGCAGCTTTTTGGCAGCACCCCCTGACACTGAAGCTTTCTTT

clone_size: many
d_call: NA
v_call: TRBV20-1
j_call: TRBJ2-7
cdr3_aa: CSARERAYEQYF
cdr3_nt: TGCAGTGCTAGGGAGCGGGCCTACGAGCAGTACTTC

clone_size: many
d_call: NA
v_call: TRBV3-1
j_call: TRBJ1-5
cdr3_aa: CASSQDKGNQPQHF
cdr3_nt: TGTGCCAGCAGCCAAGACAAGGGGAATCAGCCCCAGCATTTT

clone_size: many
d_call: NA
v_call: TRBV12-3/TRBV12-4
j_call: TRBJ2-3
cdr3_aa: CASSLTQDTQYF
cdr3_nt: TGTGCCAGCAGTCTAACTCAGGATACGCAGTATTTT

clone_size: many
d_call: NA
v_call: TRBV5-1
j_call: TRBJ2-5
cdr3_aa: CASSIGPQQETQYF
cdr3_nt: TGCGCCAGCAGCATAGGACCGCAACAAGAGACCCAGTACTTC

clone_size: many
d_call: TRBD2
v_call: TRBV7-9
j_call: TRBJ2-7
cdr3_aa: CASSNDPGLVGF
cdr3_nt: TGTGCCAGCAGCAACGACCCGGGACTAGTCGGCTTC

clone_size: many
d_call: NA
v_call: TRBV3-1
j_call: TRBJ1-2
cdr3_aa: CASSQMWIGKSNGYTF
cdr3_nt: TGTGCCAGCAGCCAAATGTGGATAGGGAAGAGCAATGGCTACACCTTC

clone_size: many
d_call: NA
v_call: TRBV28
j_call: TRBJ1-4
cdr3_aa: CASSLDGGRKLFF
cdr3_nt: TGTGCCAGCAGTTTAGATGGGGGAAGAAAACTGTTTTTT

clone_size: many
d_call: NA
v_call: TRBV3-1
j_call: TRBJ2-5
cdr3_aa: CASSQESREEETQYF
cdr3_nt: TGTGCCAGCAGCCAAGAGTCCAGGGAGGAGGAGACCCAGTACTTC

clone_size: many
d_call: NA
v_call: TRBV6-6
j_call: TRBJ2-7
cdr3_aa: CASSRSTVYEQYF
cdr3_nt: TGTGCCAGCAGTCGCTCGACCGTTTACGAGCAGTACTTC

clone_size: many
d_call: NA
v_call: TRBV7-9
j_call: TRBJ1-5
cdr3_aa: CASSLAPASGQPQHF
cdr3_nt: TGTGCCAGCAGCTTAGCTCCAGCCTCGGGTCAGCCCCAGCATTTT

clone_size: many
d_call: NA
v_call: TRBV20-1
j_call: TRBJ1-5
cdr3_aa: CSARREGYQPQHF
cdr3_nt: TGCAGTGCTAGACGAGAAGGGTATCAGCCCCAGCATTTT

clone_size: many
d_call: TRBD1
v_call: TRBV5-5
j_call: TRBJ2-2
cdr3_aa: CASSLQGANTGELFF
cdr3_nt: TGTGCCAGCAGCCTACAGGGGGCAAACACCGGGGAGCTGTTTTTT

clone_size: many
d_call: NA
v_call: TRBV7-9
j_call: TRBJ1-6
cdr3_aa: CASGSEGNSPLHF
cdr3_nt: TGTGCCAGCGGTTCCGAGGGTAATTCACCCCTCCACTTT

clone_size: medium-sized
d_call: TRBD2
v_call: TRBV10-3
j_call: TRBJ2-1
cdr3_aa: CAITMTSGSGGEQFF
cdr3_nt: TGTGCCATCACCATGACTAGCGGGAGCGGCGGTGAGCAGTTCTTC

clone_size: many
d_call: NA
v_call: TRBV2
j_call: TRBJ1-6
cdr3_aa: CASIREGSYNSPLHF
cdr3_nt: TGTGCCAGCATACGGGAGGGTTCCTATAATTCACCCCTCCACTTT

clone_size: few
d_call: NA
v_call: TRBV11-1
j_call: TRBJ2-5
cdr3_aa: CASSSLLAGETQYF
cdr3_nt: TGTGCCAGCAGCTCCCTTCTAGCCGGGGAGACCCAGTACTTC

clone_size: many
d_call: NA
v_call: TRBV4-1
j_call: TRBJ2-2
cdr3_aa: CASSLNDRTGELFF
cdr3_nt: TGCGCCAGCAGCCTAAACGACCGCACCGGGGAGCTGTTTTTT

clone_size: few
d_call: NA
v_call: TRBV11-3
j_call: TRBJ1-1
cdr3_aa: CASSSQDGVAFF
cdr3_nt: TGTGCCAGCAGCTCCCAGGACGGAGTTGCTTTCTTT

clone_size: many
d_call: NA
v_call: TRBV7-9
j_call: TRBJ1-1
cdr3_aa: CASSPTLNTEAFF
cdr3_nt: TGTGCCAGCAGCCCTACCCTGAACACTGAAGCTTTCTTT

clone_size: NA
d_call: NA
v_call: TRBV6-6
j_call: TRBJ1-1
cdr3_aa: CASSYFAEAFF
cdr3_nt: TGTGCCAGCAGTTACTTCGCTGAAGCTTTCTTT

clone_size: many
d_call: NA
v_call: TRBV29-1
j_call: TRBJ1-5
cdr3_aa: CSTSEGTQPQHF
cdr3_nt: TGCAGCACTAGTGAGGGGACCCAGCCCCAGCATTTT

clone_size: many
d_call: TRBD1
v_call: TRBV5-1
j_call: TRBJ2-1
cdr3_aa: CASSPQGQLGNEQFF
cdr3_nt: TGCGCCAGCAGCCCGCAGGGACAGTTGGGAAATGAGCAGTTCTTC

clone_size: NA
d_call: NA
v_call: TRBV20-1
j_call: TRBJ2-3
cdr3_aa: CSATGTLDTQYF
cdr3_nt: TGCAGTGCTACTGGGACGCTAGATACGCAGTATTTT

clone_size: many
d_call: TRBD1
v_call: TRBV10-3
j_call: TRBJ1-1
cdr3_aa: CAISAGQEASEAFF
cdr3_nt: TGTGCCATCAGCGCTGGACAGGAGGCATCTGAAGCTTTCTTT

clone_size: many
d_call: TRBD2
v_call: TRBV28
j_call: TRBJ2-2
cdr3_aa: CASSLGGRTSLAGVRTGELFF
cdr3_nt: TGTGCCAGCAGTTTAGGAGGACGGACAAGTTTAGCGGGAGTTCGGACCGGGGAGCTGTTTTTT

clone_size: many
d_call: NA
v_call: TRBV6-5
j_call: TRBJ1-4
cdr3_aa: CASSYLGNEKLFF
cdr3_nt: TGTGCCAGCAGTTACTTAGGGAATGAAAAACTGTTTTTT

clone_size: NA
d_call: NA
v_call: TRBV29-1
j_call: TRBJ1-4
cdr3_aa: CSVGGLSNEKLFF
cdr3_nt: TGCAGCGTTGGAGGACTAAGTAATGAAAAACTGTTTTTT

clone_size: many
d_call: NA
v_call: TRBV18
j_call: TRBJ1-1
cdr3_aa: CASSYQMNTEAFF
cdr3_nt: TGTGCCAGCTCCTACCAGATGAACACTGAAGCTTTCTTT

clone_size: few
d_call: TRBD2
v_call: TRBV6-5
j_call: TRBJ2-7
cdr3_aa: CASSYRRESYEQYF
cdr3_nt: TGTGCCAGCAGTTACAGGCGGGAGAGCTACGAGCAGTACTTC

clone_size: NA
d_call: NA
v_call: TRBV4-1
j_call: TRBJ2-3
cdr3_aa: CASSQGVPRFPPDTQYF
cdr3_nt: TGCGCCAGCAGCCAAGGGGTGCCCAGGTTTCCACCAGATACGCAGTATTTT

clone_size: many
d_call: NA
v_call: TRBV6-1
j_call: TRBJ1-1
cdr3_aa: CASSPVPRQENTEAFF
cdr3_nt: TGTGCCAGCAGCCCTGTCCCGAGGCAGGAGAACACTGAAGCTTTCTTT

clone_size: few
d_call: NA
v_call: TRBV19
j_call: TRBJ1-5
cdr3_aa: CASSIGNPNQPQHF
cdr3_nt: TGTGCCAGTAGTATAGGGAACCCCAATCAGCCCCAGCATTTT

clone_size: few
d_call: TRBD2
v_call: TRBV6-1
j_call: TRBJ2-7
cdr3_aa: CASSGTSGTYEQYF
cdr3_nt: TGTGCCAGCAGTGGGACTAGCGGAACCTACGAGCAGTACTTC

clone_size: many
d_call: NA
v_call: TRBV5-4
j_call: TRBJ1-1
cdr3_aa: CASSLGSLGVNTEAFF
cdr3_nt: TGTGCCAGCAGCTTGGGATCCCTGGGAGTGAACACTGAAGCTTTCTTT

clone_size: many
d_call: TRBD2
v_call: TRBV5-1
j_call: TRBJ2-5
cdr3_aa: CASSPSPSGVQETQYF
cdr3_nt: TGCGCCAGCAGCCCCTCGCCTAGCGGAGTCCAAGAGACCCAGTACTTC

clone_size: many
d_call: NA
v_call: TRBV9
j_call: TRBJ2-1
cdr3_aa: CASSVGSVRSYNEQFF
cdr3_nt: TGTGCCAGCAGCGTAGGCAGTGTTCGCTCCTACAATGAGCAGTTCTTC

clone_size: many
d_call: TRBD2
v_call: TRBV6-1
j_call: TRBJ2-2
cdr3_aa: CASSELAGVSLTGELFF
cdr3_nt: TGTGCCAGCAGTGAACTAGCGGGAGTGTCCCTCACCGGGGAGCTGTTTTTT

clone_size: many
d_call: TRBD1
v_call: TRBV7-6
j_call: TRBJ1-6
cdr3_aa: CASSLDLGQGGSPLHF
cdr3_nt: TGTGCCAGCAGCTTAGACCTGGGACAGGGAGGGTCACCCCTCCACTTT

clone_size: many
d_call: NA
v_call: TRBV5-1
j_call: TRBJ2-6
cdr3_aa: CASSLVGTPLSGANVLTF
cdr3_nt: TGCGCCAGCAGCTTGGTAGGGACACCCCTCTCTGGGGCCAACGTCCTGACTTTC